The clone carrying this T cell receptor (beta chain) was seen a few times. The CDR3 has 15 amino acids. V was clipped by 2 bases and J by 3 bases, with 11 bases between them. The germline CDR1 and CDR2 sequences are MNHEY and SVGEGT. This sample was taken from a study of T cell repertoires in aging, cancer and after chemotherapy. The template was genomic DNA from peripheral blood, not RNA. TRB rearrangements spanning V, D and J were amplified using mixed TRB-A/B primers. TCRdb redid the calling of the multiplex PCR reads with MiXCR, one entry per CDR3 protein. Of about 5,700 distinct CDR3 sequences in the sample, around two fifths were seen once.

Sequencing was performed on blood. The TCR originated in a human donor in good health. V usage is TRBV6-2 or TRBV6-3 and J usage is TRBJ2-1; D remains ambiguous. In DNA form, the CDR3 reads TGTGCCAGCAGTTACCAGGACCCAAGCTACAATGAGCAGTTCTTC. Encoded protein: CASSYQDPSYNEQFF.